This T cell receptor (beta chain) originates from a study of blood T cell repertoires in COVID-19. Study context: Specimens from acute and convalescent COVID-19 originated in the United States, Italy and Spain. Sources were T cells, B-cell-depleted T cells, or PBMCs; the material itself was cDNA or gDNA.

The authors' processing: Amplifying reference gene primers gave estimates of nucleated cell counts. Assay: immunoSEQ multiplex PCR; the TCRdb copy retains only in-frame clones and omits some. V and J calls and clone size are copied from that table; D and trimming were computed from the DNA. The profile shows over 55,000 clones, roughly 85% of them singletons. Germline V gene data show CDR1 as SQVTM and CDR2 as ANQGSEA. The CDR3 totals 12 residues. V was pared by 6 bases and J by 5 bases, with 4 bases of the junction left unmatched. This clonotype originated in a man aged 50-60 years with acute or convalescent COVID-19. The chain combines TRBV29-1 with TRBJ2-5, with 9 bases identical to TRBD1. Sequencing was carried out using peripheral blood. The CDR3 protein is CSVDRGEETQYF. For the CDR3, the DNA is TGCAGCGTCGACAGGGGGGAGGAGACCCAGTACTTC. The variable domain in full, with the rest retrieved from reference TRBV29-1 and TRBJ2-5, is SAVISQKPSRDICQRGTSLTIQCQVDSQVTMMFWYRQQPGQSLTLIATANQGSEATYESGFVIDKFPISRPNLTFSTLTVSNMSPEDSSIYLCSVDRGEETQYFGPGTRLLVL.